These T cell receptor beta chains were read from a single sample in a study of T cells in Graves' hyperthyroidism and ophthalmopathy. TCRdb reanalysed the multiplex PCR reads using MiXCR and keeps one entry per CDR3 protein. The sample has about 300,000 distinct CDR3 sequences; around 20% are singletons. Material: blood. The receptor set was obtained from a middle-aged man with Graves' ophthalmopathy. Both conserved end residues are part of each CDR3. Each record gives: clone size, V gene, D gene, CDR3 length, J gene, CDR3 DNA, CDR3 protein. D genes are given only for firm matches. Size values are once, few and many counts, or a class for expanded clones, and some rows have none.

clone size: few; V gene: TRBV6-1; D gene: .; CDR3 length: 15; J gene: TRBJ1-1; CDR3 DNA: TGTGCCAGCAGTCAGAACAGGGCTAGGAGCACTGAAGCTTTCTTT; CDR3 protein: CASSQNRARSTEAFF
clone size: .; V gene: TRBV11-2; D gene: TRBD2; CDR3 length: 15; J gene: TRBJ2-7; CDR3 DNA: TGTGCCAGCAGCCCTGAGGTAGCGGGAGGACGGGAGCAGTACTTC; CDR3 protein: CASSPEVAGGREQYF
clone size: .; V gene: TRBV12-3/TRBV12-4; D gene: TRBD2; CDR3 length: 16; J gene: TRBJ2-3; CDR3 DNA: TGTGCCAGCAGTTTTTTGAGCGGGGGGGTCACAGATACGCAGTATTTT; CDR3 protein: CASSFLSGGVTDTQYF
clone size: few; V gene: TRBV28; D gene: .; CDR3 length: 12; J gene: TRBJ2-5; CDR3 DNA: TGTGCCAGCAGTGTATCCGGACTCCGGGTTCACTTC; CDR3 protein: CASSVSGLRVHF
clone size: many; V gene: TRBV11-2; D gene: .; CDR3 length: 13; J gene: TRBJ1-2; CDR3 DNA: TGTGCCAGCAGCCGCGACGGCCGCTATGGCTACACCTTC; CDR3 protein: CASSRDGRYGYTF
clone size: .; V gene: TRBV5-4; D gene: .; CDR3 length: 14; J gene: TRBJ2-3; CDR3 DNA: TGTGCCAGCAGCTTCAGCGGTTCCACAGATACGCAGTATTTT; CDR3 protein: CASSFSGSTDTQYF
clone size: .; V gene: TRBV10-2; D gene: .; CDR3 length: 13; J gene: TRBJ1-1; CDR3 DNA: TGCGCCAGCAGTGAGTACGTGAACACTGAAGCTTTCTTT; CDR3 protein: CASSEYVNTEAFF
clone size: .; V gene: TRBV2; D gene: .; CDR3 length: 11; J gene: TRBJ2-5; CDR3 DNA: TGTGCCATTCGTGAAGGGAGTGACCAGTACTTC; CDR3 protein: CAIREGSDQYF
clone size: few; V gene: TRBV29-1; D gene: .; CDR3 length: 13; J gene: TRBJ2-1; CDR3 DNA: TGCAGCCTACGGGTGAGGTCCTACAATGAGCAGTTCTTC; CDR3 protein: CSLRVRSYNEQFF
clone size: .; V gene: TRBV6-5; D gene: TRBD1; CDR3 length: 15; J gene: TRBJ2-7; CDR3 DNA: TGTGCCAGCAGTTACGTTAGACAGGGAAAAGACGAGCAGTACTTC; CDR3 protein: CASSYVRQGKDEQYF
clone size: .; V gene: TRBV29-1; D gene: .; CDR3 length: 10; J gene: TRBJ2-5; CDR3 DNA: TGCAGCGTTGCACAAGAGACCCAGTACTTC; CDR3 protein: CSVAQETQYF
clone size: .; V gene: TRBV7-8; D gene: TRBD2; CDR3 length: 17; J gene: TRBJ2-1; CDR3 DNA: TGTGCCAGCAGCCCCGGGGGGGGCGGGATCACCTACAATGAGCAGTTCTTC; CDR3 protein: CASSPGGGGITYNEQFF